This TCR beta chain was found in a study of OX40 agonist ivuxolimab in advanced cancers. This CDR3 comprises 14 residues. The germline V gene has CDR1 MNHNS and CDR2 SASEGT. The J segment lost 7 bases and the V segment lost 6 bases, leaving 9 bases of the junction unmatched. The repertoire was sequenced with immunoSEQ multiplex PCR; TCRdb's copy has only in-frame clones and lacks some. The table lists about 73,000 clones, around 90% of them singletons. The specimen was CD4+ or CD8+ T cells sorted from blood, collected in a trial of the OX40 agonist ivuxolimab. This sequence originates from an adult with an advanced solid tumor such as melanoma, head and neck, liver or kidney cancer. The rearrangement joins TRBV6-1 to TRBJ2-7; 10 bases agree with TRBD1. DNA for the CDR3: TGTGCCAGCAGGGGGGACAGGGGCTTGGGGGAGCAGTACTTC. Translation gives CASRGDRGLGEQYF.